These 4 T cell receptor beta chains share one sample of origin, sequenced in a study of OX40 agonist ivuxolimab in advanced cancers. Sequencing was performed with immunoSEQ multiplex PCR; in TCRdb, only in-frame clones are kept and a portion is missing. The data show roughly 19,000 clones, approximately 85% seen once. This specimen consisted of CD4+ or CD8+ T cells sorted from blood, obtained in a trial of the OX40 agonist ivuxolimab. Source of these receptors: an adult with an advanced solid tumor such as melanoma, head and neck, liver or kidney cancer.

This clone was counted ten times or more. The rearrangement uses TRBV4-1 and TRBJ1-4; TRBD1 is a possible D gene (5 bases). Trimming removed 4 bases at V and 5 bases at J, with 17 bases between. This CDR3 has 16 residues. From germline, CDR1 is MGHRA and CDR2 YSYEKL. CDR3 loop: CASSLSRGASNEKLFF. The CDR3 DNA reads TGCGCCAGCAGCCTCAGCCGCGGGGCCTCGAATGAAAAACTGTTTTTT.

The chain recombines TRBV7-9 with TRBJ1-2, with a weak D call TRBD1 (6 bases). Trimming removed 7 bases from V and 1 base from J, with 16 bases in between. Germline CDR1 reads SEHNR; CDR2 reads FQNEAQ (reference sequence). The CDR3 runs 15 residues. Here the CDR3 reads CASTGPTGSNYGYTF. CDR3 DNA sequence: TGTGCCAGCACCGGACCGACAGGTAGTAACTATGGCTACACCTTC.

The chain couples TRBV7-6 to TRBJ1-2, with D possibly matching TRBD1 (5 bases). Trimming pared 4 bases from V and 4 bases from J, leaving 13 bases between. Germline values: CDR1 SGHVS, CDR2 FNYEAQ. The length of the CDR3 is 14 residues. CDR3 amino acids: CASSSGEGSYGYTF. The CDR3 DNA sequence: TGTGCCAGCAGCTCCGGGGAGGGGAGCTATGGCTACACCTTC.

The CDR3 DNA reads as TGTGCCAGCAGCCAAGAAGGTATAAGCTCCTACGAGCAGTACTTC. Its protein is CASSQEGISSYEQYF. The chain combines TRBV14 with TRBJ2-7; D ambiguous. Germline loops: CDR1 SGHDN, CDR2 FVKESK. The CDR3 spans 15 residues. V was shortened by 0 bases and J by 0 bases, with 9 bases between the two germline ends.